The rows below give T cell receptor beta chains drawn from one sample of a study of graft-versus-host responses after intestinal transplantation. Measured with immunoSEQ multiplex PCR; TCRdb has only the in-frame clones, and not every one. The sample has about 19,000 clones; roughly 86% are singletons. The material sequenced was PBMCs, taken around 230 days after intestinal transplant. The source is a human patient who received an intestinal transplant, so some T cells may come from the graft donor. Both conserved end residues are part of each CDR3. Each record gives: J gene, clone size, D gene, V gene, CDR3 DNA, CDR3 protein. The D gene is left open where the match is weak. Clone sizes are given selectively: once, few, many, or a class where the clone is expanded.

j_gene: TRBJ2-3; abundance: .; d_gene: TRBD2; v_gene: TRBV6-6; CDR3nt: TGTGCCAGCTCGCGGGGGGGCCCAACAGATACGCAGTATTTT; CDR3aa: CASSRGGPTDTQYF
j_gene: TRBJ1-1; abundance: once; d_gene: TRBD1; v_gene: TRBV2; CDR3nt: TGTGCCAGCAGTGGGGGACAGCCGGGGAACACTGAAGCTTTCTTT; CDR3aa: CASSGGQPGNTEAFF
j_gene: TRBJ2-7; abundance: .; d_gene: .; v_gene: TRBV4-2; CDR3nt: TGTGCCAGCAGCCAAGGCCCTGGGCAGGGATCTTACGAGCAGTACTTC; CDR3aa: CASSQGPGQGSYEQYF
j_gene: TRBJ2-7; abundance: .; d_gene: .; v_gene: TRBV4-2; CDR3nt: TGTGCCAGCAGCCAGGGCGACGAGCAGTACTTC; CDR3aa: CASSQGDEQYF
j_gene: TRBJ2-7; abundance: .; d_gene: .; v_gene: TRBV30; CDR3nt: TGTGCCTGGAGGGGCCTTACAGGAAAACGCGAGCAGTACTTC; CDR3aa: CAWRGLTGKREQYF
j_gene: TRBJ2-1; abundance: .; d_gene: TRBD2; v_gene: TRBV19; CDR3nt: TGTGCCAGTACAAACGGGACTAGTCATCCCCATGAGCAGTTCTTC; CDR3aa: CASTNGTSHPHEQFF
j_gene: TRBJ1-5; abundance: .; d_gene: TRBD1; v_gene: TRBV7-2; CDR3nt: TGTGCCAGCAGCTCCTCACCGGGACAGGGGGAGCCCCAGCATTTT; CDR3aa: CASSSSPGQGEPQHF
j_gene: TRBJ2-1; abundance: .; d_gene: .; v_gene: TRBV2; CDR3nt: TGTGCCAGCGGTACAGCTTACAATGAGCAGTTCTTC; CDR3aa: CASGTAYNEQFF
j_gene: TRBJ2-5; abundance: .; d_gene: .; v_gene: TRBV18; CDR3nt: TGTGCCAGCTCACCAGGGGAAAGGGTACGGGAGACCCAGTACTTC; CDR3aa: CASSPGERVRETQYF
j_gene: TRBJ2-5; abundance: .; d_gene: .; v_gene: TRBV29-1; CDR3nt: TGCAGCGTGATTCCACAGGGGTGGGAGGGTGAGTGGTACCAAGAGACCCAGTACTTC; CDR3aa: CSVIPQGWEGEWYQETQYF
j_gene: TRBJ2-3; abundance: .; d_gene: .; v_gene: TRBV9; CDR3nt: TGTGCCAGCAGCGTAGATCTGGGGGGGCCCACAGATACGCAGTATTTT; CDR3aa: CASSVDLGGPTDTQYF
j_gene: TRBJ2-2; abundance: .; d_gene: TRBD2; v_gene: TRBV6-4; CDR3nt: TGTGCCAGCAGTCCAACGGGGGGGTGGAGGATAGCCCTGATGGCCGGGGAGCTGTTTTTT; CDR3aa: CASSPTGGWRIALMAGELFF
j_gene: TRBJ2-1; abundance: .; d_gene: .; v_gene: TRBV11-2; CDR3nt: TGTGCCAGCAGCCCCAATCCCTTCCGGGCAGCTGCCTACAATGAGCAGTTCTTC; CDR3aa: CASSPNPFRAAAYNEQFF
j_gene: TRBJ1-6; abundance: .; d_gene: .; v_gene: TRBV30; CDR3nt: TGTGCCTGGAGTGTAGGGGGACCACCCCTCCACTTT; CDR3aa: CAWSVGGPPLHF
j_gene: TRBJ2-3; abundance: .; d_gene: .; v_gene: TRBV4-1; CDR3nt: TGCGCCAGCAGCCAAGCAGATACGCAGTATTTT; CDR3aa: CASSQADTQYF
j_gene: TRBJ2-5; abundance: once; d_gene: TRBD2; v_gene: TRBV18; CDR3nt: TGTGCCAGCTCACACAACGGAGCGGGGCTCCAAGAGACCCAGTACTTC; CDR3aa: CASSHNGAGLQETQYF
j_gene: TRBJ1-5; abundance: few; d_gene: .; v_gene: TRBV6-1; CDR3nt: TGTGCCAGCAGTGAAGCCAGGGTTGGTCAGCCCCAGCATTTT; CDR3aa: CASSEARVGQPQHF
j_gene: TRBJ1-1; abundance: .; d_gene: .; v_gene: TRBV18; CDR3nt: TGTGCCAGCTCGCCAGGGTATCCCACTGAAGCTTTCTTT; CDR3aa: CASSPGYPTEAFF
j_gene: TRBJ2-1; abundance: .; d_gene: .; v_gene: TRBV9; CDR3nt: TGTGCCAGCAGCCAACACGGCAGGCATGAGCAGTTCTTC; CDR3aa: CASSQHGRHEQFF
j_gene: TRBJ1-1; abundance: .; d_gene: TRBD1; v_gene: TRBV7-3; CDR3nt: TGTGCCAGCAGCGCGACAGGGGGCCCTGAAGCTTTCTTT; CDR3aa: CASSATGGPEAFF
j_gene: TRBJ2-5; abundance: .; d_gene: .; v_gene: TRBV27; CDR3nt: TGTGCCAGCAGTTCATTCAGGTCGGAGACCCAGTACTTC; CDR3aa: CASSSFRSETQYF
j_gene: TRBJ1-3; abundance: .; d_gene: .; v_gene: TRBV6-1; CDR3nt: TGTGCCAGCAGTGACCCGGGACAAGGAAACACCATATATTTT; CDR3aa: CASSDPGQGNTIYF
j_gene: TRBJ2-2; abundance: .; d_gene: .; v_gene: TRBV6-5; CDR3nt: TGTGCCAGCAGACAAAATGGAGTCACCGGGGAGCTGTTTTTT; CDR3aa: CASRQNGVTGELFF
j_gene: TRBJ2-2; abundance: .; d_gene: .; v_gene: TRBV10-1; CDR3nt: TGCGCCAGCAGTGGGGACAACACCGGGGAGCTGTTTTTT; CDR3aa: CASSGDNTGELFF
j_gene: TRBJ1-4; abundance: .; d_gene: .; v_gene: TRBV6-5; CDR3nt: TGTGCCAGCAAGAAGGGACTGACTAATGAAAAACTGTTTTTT; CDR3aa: CASKKGLTNEKLFF
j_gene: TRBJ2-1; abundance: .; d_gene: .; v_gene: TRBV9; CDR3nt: TGTGCCAGCAGCCTCGCCACCTACAATGAGCAGTTCTTC; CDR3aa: CASSLATYNEQFF
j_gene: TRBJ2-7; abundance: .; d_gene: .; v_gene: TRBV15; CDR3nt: TGTGCCACCAGCTCTTATGACTGGCCCAACGAGCAGTACTTC; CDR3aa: CATSSYDWPNEQYF
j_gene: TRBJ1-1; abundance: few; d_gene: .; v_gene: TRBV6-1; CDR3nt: TGTGCCAGCAGTGTGGACGGGGTCTACTCTTATGCTTTCTTT; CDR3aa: CASSVDGVYSYAFF
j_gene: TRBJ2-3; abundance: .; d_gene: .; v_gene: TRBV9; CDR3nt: TGTGCCAGCCCTAATACGCAGTATTTT; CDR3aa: CASPNTQYF
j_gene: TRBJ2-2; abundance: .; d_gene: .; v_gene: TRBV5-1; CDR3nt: TGCGCCAGCAGCTCTCCCCTCGGGGAGCTGTTTTTT; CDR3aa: CASSSPLGELFF
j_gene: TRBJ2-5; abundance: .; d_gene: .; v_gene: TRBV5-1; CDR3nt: TGCGCCAGCAGCTTAGGGCAAGAGACCCAGTACTTC; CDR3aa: CASSLGQETQYF
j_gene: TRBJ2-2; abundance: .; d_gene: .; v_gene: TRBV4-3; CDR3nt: TGCGCCAGCAGCCCCGGGGGGCTTGGAACCGGGGAGCTGTTTTTT; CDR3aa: CASSPGGLGTGELFF
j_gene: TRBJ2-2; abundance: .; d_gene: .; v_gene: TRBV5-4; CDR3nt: TGTGCCAGCAGCTTTAGCCTACGAGGGGGGACCGGGGAGCTGTTTTTT; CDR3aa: CASSFSLRGGTGELFF
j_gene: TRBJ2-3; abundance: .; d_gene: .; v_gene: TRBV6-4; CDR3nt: TGTGCCAGCAGTGACCAACCAGGGGGCACAGATACGCAGTATTTT; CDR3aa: CASSDQPGGTDTQYF
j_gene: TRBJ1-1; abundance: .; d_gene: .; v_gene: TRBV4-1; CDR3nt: TGCGCCAGCAGCCACCCCGGGCCCGGCACTGAAGCTTTCTTT; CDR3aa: CASSHPGPGTEAFF